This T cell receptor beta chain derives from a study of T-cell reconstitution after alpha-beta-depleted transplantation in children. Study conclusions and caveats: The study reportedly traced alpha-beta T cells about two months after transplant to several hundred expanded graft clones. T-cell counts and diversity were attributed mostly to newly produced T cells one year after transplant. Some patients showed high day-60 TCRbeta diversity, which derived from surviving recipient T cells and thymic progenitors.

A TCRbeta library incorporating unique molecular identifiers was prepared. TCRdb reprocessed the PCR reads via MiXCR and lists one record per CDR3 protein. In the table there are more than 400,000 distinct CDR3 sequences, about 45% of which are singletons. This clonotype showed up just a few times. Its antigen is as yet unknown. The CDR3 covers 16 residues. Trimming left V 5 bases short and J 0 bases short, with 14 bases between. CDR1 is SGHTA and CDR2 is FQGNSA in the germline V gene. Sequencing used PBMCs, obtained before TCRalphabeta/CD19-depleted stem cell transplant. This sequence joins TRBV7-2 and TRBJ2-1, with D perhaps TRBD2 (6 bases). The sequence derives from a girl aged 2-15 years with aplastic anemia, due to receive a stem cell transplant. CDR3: CASSPGDSFSYNEQFF. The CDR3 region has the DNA TGTGCCAGCAGCCCGGGGGATAGCTTCTCCTACAATGAGCAGTTCTTC.